The rows below give T cell receptor beta chains drawn from one sample of a study of vaccination effects on CD4 cells after COVID-19. The antigens these receptors bind are not known. Using immunoSEQ multiplex PCR, the repertoire was profiled, and TCRdb retains in-frame clones only, with some absent. This sample has 30,000 to 35,000 clones, with around 70% found just once. This specimen was CD4+ T cells from PBMCs cultured without peptide, taken after COVID-19 vaccination. These receptors all stem from a human donor who received a COVID-19 vaccine. The CDR3 runs from the conserved cysteine through the conserved F or W. D genes are given only for firm matches. The size of a clone is reported for some rows only, either as once, few or many, or as a class for expanded clones.

-,TRBV29-1,-,TRBJ2-1,CSVPDWSNEQFF,TGCAGCGTTCCTGACTGGAGCAATGAGCAGTTCTTC
-,TRBV6-2/TRBV6-3,-,TRBJ1-2,CASRPTGYYGYTF,TGTGCCAGCAGACCTACAGGGTATTATGGCTACACCTTC
-,TRBV19,-,TRBJ2-1,CASSMLTGSYNEQFF,TGTGCCAGTAGTATGTTGACGGGATCCTACAATGAGCAGTTCTTC
once,TRBV6-2/TRBV6-3,-,TRBJ2-1,CASSYLFGTNSYNEQFF,TGTGCCAGCAGTTATCTCTTTGGCACTAACTCCTACAATGAGCAGTTCTTC
-,TRBV5-8,-,TRBJ1-1,CASSLGFLAFF,TGTGCCAGCAGCTTGGGGTTCTTGGCTTTCTTT
-,TRBV9,-,TRBJ1-2,CASSAVNNYGYTF,TGTGCCAGCAGCGCGGTGAATAACTATGGCTACACCTTC
-,TRBV21-1,-,TRBJ1-1,CASTKGRGDRAFRTEAFF,TGTGCCAGCACCAAGGGACGAGGGGACAGGGCCTTCCGCACTGAAGCTTTCTTT
-,TRBV5-1,TRBD2,TRBJ2-5,CASSTPGLASETQYF,TGCGCCAGCAGCACACCGGGACTAGCATCGGAGACCCAGTACTTC
-,TRBV18,TRBD1,TRBJ1-4,CASSRDRGDEKLFF,TGTGCCAGCTCAAGGGACAGGGGGGATGAAAAACTGTTTTTT
few,TRBV6-2/TRBV6-3,-,TRBJ1-2,CASSYSKRANYGYTF,TGTGCCAGCAGTTACTCGAAACGGGCGAACTATGGCTACACCTTC
-,TRBV5-6,-,TRBJ2-7,CASSLVPHEQYF,TGTGCCAGCAGCTTGGTGCCCCACGAGCAGTACTTC
few,TRBV7-2,TRBD1,TRBJ1-5,CASSFSGTGANQPQHF,TGTGCCAGCAGTTTCTCCGGGACAGGGGCCAATCAGCCCCAGCATTTT
-,TRBV19,-,TRBJ1-3,CASSMPGQISGNTIYF,TGTGCCAGTAGTATGCCCGGACAGATCTCTGGAAACACCATATATTTT
-,TRBV30,-,TRBJ2-3,CAWSPGHPGSTDTQYF,TGTGCCTGGAGTCCGGGACACCCTGGGAGCACAGATACGCAGTATTTT
-,TRBV4-3,-,TRBJ2-7,CASSSSKVASYEQYF,TGCGCCAGCAGCTCCTCTAAGGTGGCCTCCTACGAGCAGTACTTC
-,TRBV6-5,TRBD1,TRBJ1-2,CASSNQGGAGYTF,TGTGCCAGCAGCAACCAGGGGGGGGCTGGCTACACCTTC
-,TRBV5-1,-,TRBJ1-2,CASSPGGVLYGYTF,TGCGCCAGCAGCCCGGGGGGGGTCCTCTATGGCTACACCTTC
-,TRBV30,-,TRBJ1-3,CAWRHRAGNTIYF,TGTGCCTGGAGGCACAGGGCTGGAAACACCATATATTTT
-,TRBV4-1,-,TRBJ1-4,CASSQRNPGNEKLFF,TGCGCCAGCAGCCAAAGGAACCCCGGTAATGAAAAACTGTTTTTT
-,TRBV27,-,TRBJ2-3,CASSPWADQDTQYF,TGTGCCAGCAGTCCGTGGGCAGATCAAGATACGCAGTATTTT
-,TRBV6-5,TRBD1,TRBJ2-4,CASKDRVHIQYF,TGTGCCAGCAAGGACAGGGTGCACATTCAGTACTTC